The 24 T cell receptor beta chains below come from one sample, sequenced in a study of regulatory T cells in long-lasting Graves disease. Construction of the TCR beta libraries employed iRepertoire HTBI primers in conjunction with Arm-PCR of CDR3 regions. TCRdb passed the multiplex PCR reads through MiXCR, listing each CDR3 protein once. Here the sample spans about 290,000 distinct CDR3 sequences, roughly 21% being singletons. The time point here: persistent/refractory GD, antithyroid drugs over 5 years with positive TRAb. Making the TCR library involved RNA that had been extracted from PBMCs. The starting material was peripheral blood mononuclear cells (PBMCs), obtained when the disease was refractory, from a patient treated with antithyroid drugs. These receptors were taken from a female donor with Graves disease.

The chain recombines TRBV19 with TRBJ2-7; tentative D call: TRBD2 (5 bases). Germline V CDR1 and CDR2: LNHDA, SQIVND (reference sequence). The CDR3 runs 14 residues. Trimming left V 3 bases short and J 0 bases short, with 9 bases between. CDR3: CASSIASSSYEQYF. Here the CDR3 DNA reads TGTGCCAGTAGTATCGCTAGCAGCTCCTACGAGCAGTACTTC.

This CDR3 is CSARGQPHSSYNSPLHF. CDR3 DNA: TGCAGTGCTAGAGGACAGCCTCATAGCTCCTATAATTCACCCCTCCACTTT. The chain couples TRBV20-1 to TRBJ1-6, with TRBD1 as a possible D gene (5 bases). CDR3 size: 17 residues. The V gene's germline CDR1 is DFQATT and CDR2 SNEGSKA (reference sequence). Trimming removed 1 base from V and 0 bases from J, with 13 bases in between.

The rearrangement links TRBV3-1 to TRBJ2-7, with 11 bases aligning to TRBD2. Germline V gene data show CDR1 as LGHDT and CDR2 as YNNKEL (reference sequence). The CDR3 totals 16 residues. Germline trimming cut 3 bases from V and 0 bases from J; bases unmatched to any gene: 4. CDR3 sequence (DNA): TGTGCCAGCAGCCAGGCTACTAGCGGGAGCTCCTACGAGCAGTACTTC. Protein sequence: CASSQATSGSSYEQYF.

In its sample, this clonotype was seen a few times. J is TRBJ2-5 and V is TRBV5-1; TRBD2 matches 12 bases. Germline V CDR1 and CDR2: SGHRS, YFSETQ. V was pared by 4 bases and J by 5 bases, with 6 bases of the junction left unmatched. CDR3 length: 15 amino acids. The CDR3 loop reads CASSLGLAGKETQYF. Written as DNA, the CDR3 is TGCGCCAGCAGCCTAGGACTAGCGGGAAAGGAGACCCAGTACTTC.

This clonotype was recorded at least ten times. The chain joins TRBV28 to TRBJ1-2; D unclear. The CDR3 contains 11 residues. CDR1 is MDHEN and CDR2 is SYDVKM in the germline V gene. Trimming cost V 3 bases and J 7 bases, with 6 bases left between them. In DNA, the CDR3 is TGTGCCAGCAGTTTTTTGGGTGGCTACACCTTC. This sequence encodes CASSFLGGYTF.

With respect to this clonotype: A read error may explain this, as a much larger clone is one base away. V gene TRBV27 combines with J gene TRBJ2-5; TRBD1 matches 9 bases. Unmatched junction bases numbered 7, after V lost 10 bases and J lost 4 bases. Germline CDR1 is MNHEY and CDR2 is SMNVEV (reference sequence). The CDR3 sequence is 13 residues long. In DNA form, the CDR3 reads TGTGCCATCAGCTGGGACAGGGCAGAGACCCAGTACTTC. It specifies CAISWDRAETQYF.

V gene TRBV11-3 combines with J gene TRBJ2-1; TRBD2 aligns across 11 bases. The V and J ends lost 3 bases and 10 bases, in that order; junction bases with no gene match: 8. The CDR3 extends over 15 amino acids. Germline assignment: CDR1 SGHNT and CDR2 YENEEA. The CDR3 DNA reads TGTGCCAGCAGCTTTTCTAGCGGGAGGTTCGTGGAGCAGTTCTTC. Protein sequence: CASSFSSGRFVEQFF.

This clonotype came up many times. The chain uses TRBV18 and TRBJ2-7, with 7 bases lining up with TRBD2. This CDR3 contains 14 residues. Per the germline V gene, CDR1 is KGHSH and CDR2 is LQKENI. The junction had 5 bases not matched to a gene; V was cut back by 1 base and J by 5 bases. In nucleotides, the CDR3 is TGTGCCAGCTCACCACGCGGGAGAAGCGACGAGCAGTACTTC. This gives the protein CASSPRGRSDEQYF.

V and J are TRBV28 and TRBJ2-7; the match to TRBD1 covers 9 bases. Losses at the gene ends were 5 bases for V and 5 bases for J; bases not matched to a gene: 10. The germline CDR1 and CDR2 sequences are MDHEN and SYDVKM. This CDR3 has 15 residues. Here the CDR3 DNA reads TGTGCCAGCAGTATAATTAACAGGGGGCCCGACGAGCAGTACTTC. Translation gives CASSIINRGPDEQYF.

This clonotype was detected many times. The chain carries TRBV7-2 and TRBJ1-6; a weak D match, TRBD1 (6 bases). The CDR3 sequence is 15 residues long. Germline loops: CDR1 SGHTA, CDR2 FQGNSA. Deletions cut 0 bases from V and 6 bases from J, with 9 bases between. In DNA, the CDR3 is TGTGCCAGCAGCTTAGCGGGCAGGGGTAATTCACCCCTCCACTTT. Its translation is CASSLAGRGNSPLHF.

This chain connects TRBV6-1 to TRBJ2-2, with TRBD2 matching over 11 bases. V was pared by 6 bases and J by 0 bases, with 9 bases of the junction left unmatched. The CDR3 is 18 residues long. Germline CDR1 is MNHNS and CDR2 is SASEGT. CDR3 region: CASSPTSGIFSNTGELFF. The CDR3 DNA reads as TGTGCCAGCAGCCCGACTAGCGGGATTTTTTCGAACACCGGGGAGCTGTTTTTT.

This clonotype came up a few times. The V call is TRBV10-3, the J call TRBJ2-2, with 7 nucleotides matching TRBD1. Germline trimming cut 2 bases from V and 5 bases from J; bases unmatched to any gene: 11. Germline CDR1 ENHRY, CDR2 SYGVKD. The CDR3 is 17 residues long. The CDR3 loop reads CAISEKSTGDGTGELFF. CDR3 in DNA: TGTGCCATCAGTGAGAAAAGTACAGGGGACGGGACCGGGGAGCTGTTTTTT.

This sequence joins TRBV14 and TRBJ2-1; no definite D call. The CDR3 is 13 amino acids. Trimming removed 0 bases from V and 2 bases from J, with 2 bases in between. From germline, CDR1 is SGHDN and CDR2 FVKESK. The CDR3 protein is CASSQETYNEQFF. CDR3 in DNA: TGTGCCAGCAGCCAAGAGACCTACAATGAGCAGTTCTTC.

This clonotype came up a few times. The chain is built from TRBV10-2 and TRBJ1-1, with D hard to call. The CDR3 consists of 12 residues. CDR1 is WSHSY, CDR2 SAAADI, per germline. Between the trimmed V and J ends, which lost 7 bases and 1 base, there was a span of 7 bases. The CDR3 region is CASTYKNTEAFF. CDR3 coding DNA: TGCGCCAGCACCTACAAGAACACTGAAGCTTTCTTT.

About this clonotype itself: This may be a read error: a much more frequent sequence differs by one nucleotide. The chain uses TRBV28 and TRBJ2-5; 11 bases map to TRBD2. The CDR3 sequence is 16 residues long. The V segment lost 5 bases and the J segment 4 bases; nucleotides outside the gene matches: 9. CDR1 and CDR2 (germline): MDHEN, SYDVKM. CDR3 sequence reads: CASSHDSGRGGETQYF. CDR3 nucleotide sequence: TGTGCCAGCAGTCACGATAGCGGGAGGGGTGGAGAGACCCAGTACTTC.

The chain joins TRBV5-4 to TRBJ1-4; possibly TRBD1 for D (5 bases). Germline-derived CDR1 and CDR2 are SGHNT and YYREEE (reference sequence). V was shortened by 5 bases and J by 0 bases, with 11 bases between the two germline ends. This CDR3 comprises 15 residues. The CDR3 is CASRRDSTTNEKLFF. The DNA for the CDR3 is TGTGCCAGCAGACGAGACAGCACAACTAATGAAAAACTGTTTTTT. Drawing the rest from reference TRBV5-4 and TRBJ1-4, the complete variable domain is ETGVTQSPTHLIKTRGQQVTLRCSSQSGHNTVSWYQQALGQGPQFIFQYYREEENGRGNFPPRFSGLQFPNYSSELNVNALELDDSALYLCASRRDSTTNEKLFFGSGTQLSVL.

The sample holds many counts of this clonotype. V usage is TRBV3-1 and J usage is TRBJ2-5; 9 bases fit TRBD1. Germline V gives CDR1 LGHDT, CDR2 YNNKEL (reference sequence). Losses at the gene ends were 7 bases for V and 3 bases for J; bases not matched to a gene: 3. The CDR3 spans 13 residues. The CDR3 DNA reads TGTGCCAGCACCAGACAGGGGGAAGAGACCCAGTACTTC. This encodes CASTRQGEETQYF.

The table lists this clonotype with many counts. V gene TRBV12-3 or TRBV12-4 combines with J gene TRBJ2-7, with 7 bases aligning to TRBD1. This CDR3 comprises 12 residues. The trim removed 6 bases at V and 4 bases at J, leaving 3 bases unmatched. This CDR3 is CASSPGQYEQYF. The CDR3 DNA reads TGTGCCAGCAGCCCGGGACAGTACGAGCAGTACTTC.

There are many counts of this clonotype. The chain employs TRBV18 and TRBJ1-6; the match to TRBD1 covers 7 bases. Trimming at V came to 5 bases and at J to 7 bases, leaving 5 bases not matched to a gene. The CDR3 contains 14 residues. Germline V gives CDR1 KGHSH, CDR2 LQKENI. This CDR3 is CASSGRDSNSPLHF. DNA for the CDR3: TGTGCCAGCTCAGGTCGGGACAGCAATTCACCCCTCCACTTT.

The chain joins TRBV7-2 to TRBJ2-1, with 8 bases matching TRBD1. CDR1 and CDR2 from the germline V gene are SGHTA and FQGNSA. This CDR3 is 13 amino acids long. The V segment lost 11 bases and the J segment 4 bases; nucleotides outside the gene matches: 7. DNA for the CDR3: TGTGCCTCCCGGGACAGGCCTTACAATGAGCAGTTCTTC. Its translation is CASRDRPYNEQFF.

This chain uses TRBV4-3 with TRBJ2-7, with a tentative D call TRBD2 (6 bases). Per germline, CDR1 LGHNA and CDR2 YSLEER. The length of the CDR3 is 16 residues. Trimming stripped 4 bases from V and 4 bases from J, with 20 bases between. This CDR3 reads CASSPERALQGYEQYF. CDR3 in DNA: TGCGCCAGCAGCCCAGAGCGGGCACTTCAGGGTTACGAGCAGTACTTC.

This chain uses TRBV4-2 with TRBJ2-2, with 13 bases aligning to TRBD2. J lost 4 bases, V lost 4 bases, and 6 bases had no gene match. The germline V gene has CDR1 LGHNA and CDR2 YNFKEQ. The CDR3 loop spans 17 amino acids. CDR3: CASSPRTSGSGTGELFF. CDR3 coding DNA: TGTGCCAGCAGCCCCAGGACTAGCGGGAGTGGCACCGGGGAGCTGTTTTTT.

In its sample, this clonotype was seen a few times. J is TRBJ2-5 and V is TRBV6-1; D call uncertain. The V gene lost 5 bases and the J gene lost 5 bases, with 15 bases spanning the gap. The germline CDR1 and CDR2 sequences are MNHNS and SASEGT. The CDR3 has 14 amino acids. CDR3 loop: CASSTVSLGETQYF. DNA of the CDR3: TGTGCCAGCAGTACGGTCTCTCTGGGGGAGACCCAGTACTTC.

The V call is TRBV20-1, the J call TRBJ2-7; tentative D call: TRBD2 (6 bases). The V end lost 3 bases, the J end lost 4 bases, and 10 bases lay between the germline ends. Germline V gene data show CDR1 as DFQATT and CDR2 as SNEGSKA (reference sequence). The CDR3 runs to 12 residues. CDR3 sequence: CSASGSGYEQYF. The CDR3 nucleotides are TGCAGTGCTAGCGGGAGTGGGTACGAGCAGTACTTC.